The 5 T cell receptor beta chains reported below all come from one sample, sequenced in a study of regulatory T cells in long-lasting Graves disease. For TCR beta, libraries came from iRepertoire HTBI primers and Arm-PCR of CDR3 regions. TCRdb re-called the multiplex PCR reads through MiXCR, storing one row per CDR3 protein. The sample consists of hundreds of thousands of distinct CDR3 sequences, more than 15% of them appearing once. The time point here: newly diagnosed GD, antithyroid drugs for less than 3 months. Preparation of the TCR library used RNA extracted from PBMCs. The same data also went into a second study, on T cells in Graves' hyperthyroidism and ophthalmopathy.

Sample: peripheral blood mononuclear cells (PBMCs), taken at new diagnosis, from a patient treated with antithyroid drugs. The origin of the receptors is a man aged 18 to 35 with Graves disease.

This clonotype was observed many times. The chain carries TRBV2 and TRBJ2-4, with a weak D call TRBD1 (5 bases). Germline CDR1 is SNHLY and CDR2 is FYNNEI. V dropped 1 base and J dropped 14 bases, with 18 bases sitting between them. This CDR3 contains 14 residues. For the CDR3, the DNA is TGTGCCAGCAGTGAAGAGGGTTTGGACAATACAAAGTACTTC. Translating it yields CASSEEGLDNTKYF.

A note on this clonotype: The germline gene is not matched at one end of the junction; a read error may be the cause. The chain links TRBV7-3 to TRBJ2-3, with 9 nucleotides matching TRBD1. This CDR3 has 14 residues. The V gene's germline CDR1 is SGHTA and CDR2 FQGTGA. CDR3 sequence reads: CANSAQGARDTQYF. Written as DNA, the CDR3 is TGTGCCAACAGCGCACAGGGGGCGCGAGATACGCAGTATTTT.

On this clonotype: Just one base apart from a much larger clone, this may be a read error. The chain recombines TRBV11-2 with TRBJ1-1, with D maybe TRBD1 (6 bases). With 4 bases removed from V and 8 bases from J, the gap between germline ends came to 14 bases. This CDR3 region has 13 residues. Germline-derived CDR1 and CDR2 are SGHAT and FQNNGV. The CDR3 sequence: CASSSIFGGEAFF. The CDR3 DNA reads as TGTGCCAGCAGCTCAATTTTTGGGGGCGAAGCTTTCTTT.

V usage is TRBV20-1 and J usage is TRBJ2-2; 10 bases map to TRBD2. V lost 1 base and J lost 2; bases outside the gene matches: 1. The CDR3 consists of 15 residues. The V gene's germline CDR1 is DFQATT and CDR2 SNEGSKA (reference sequence). CDR3 DNA: TGCAGTGCTAGAGCTAGCGGGGGCAACACCGGGGAGCTGTTTTTT. Translation: CSARASGGNTGELFF.

The table lists this clonotype with many counts. The rearrangement links TRBV5-1 to TRBJ2-1, with 8 bases lining up with TRBD2. J was trimmed by 5 bases and V by 1 base; bases with no gene match: 2. CDR1 is SGHRS, CDR2 YFSETQ, per germline. The CDR3 is made up of 14 amino acids. Here the CDR3 DNA reads TGCGCCAGCAGCTTGCTCGGGGGGGACAATGAGCAGTTCTTC. Residues: CASSLLGGDNEQFF.